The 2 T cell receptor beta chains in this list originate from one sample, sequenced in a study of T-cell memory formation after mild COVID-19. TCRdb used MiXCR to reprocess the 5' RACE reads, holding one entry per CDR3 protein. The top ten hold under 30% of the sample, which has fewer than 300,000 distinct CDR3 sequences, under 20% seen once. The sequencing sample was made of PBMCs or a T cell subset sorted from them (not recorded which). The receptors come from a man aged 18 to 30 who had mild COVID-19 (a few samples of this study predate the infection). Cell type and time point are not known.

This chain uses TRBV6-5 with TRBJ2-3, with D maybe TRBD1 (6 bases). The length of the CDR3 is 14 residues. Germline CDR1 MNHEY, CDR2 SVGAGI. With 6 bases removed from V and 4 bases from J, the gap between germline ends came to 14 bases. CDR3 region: CASSRYRDADTQYF. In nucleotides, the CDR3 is TGTGCCAGCAGCCGTTACAGGGATGCAGATACGCAGTATTTT.

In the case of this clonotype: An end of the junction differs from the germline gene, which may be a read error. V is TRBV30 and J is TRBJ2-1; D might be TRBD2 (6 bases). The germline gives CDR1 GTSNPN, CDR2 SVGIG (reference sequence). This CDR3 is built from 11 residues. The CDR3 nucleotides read TGTGCCTGGAGTGCGGGGGTAGAGCAGTCCTTC. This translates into CAWSAGVEQSF.